Below are 8 T cell receptor beta chains sequenced from a single sample in a study of cytomegalovirus exposure and HLA in healthy donors. Use of 60 Vbeta and 13 Jbeta primers characterized the PCR. TCRdb keeps only in-frame clones here, not all; method: immunoSEQ multiplex PCR. Of about 190,000 clones in the sample, about 80% are singletons; the top ten hold about 1.9%. The sample was PBMCs. The receptor set was obtained from a woman aged 18-29 years in good health and CMV-seropositive.

The chain carries TRBV27 and TRBJ2-2, with D hard to call. This CDR3 is 14 amino acids long. V was shortened by 8 bases and J by 7 bases, with 17 bases between the two germline ends. Germline V gene data show CDR1 as MNHEY and CDR2 as SMNVEV (reference sequence). The CDR3 reads CASGVWPDCGELFF. The CDR3 coding sequence is TGTGCCAGCGGAGTCTGGCCAGATTGCGGGGAGCTGTTTTTT.

V gene TRBV4-2 combines with J gene TRBJ2-2; 13 nucleotides agree with TRBD2. This CDR3 is built from 16 residues. Germline V gene lookup returns CDR1 LGHNA and CDR2 YNFKEQ. Trimming removed 4 bases from V and 5 bases from J; junction bases left unmatched: 4. CDR3 in DNA: TGTGCCAGCAGCCCACTAGCGGGGGGGCTTACCGGGGAGCTGTTTTTT. Translating it yields CASSPLAGGLTGELFF.

In its sample, this clone was seen a few times. The J gene is TRBJ2-7, the V gene TRBV7-9; maybe TRBD2 (5 bases). There are 15 residues in the CDR3. The V and J ends lost 5 bases and 2 bases respectively, with 16 bases between them. Germline values: CDR1 SEHNR, CDR2 FQNEAQ (reference sequence). CDR3 nucleotides: TGTGCCAGCAGCCCCTCCGGGCCCGGGGCCTACGAGCAGTACTTC. Encoded protein: CASSPSGPGAYEQYF.

This chain uses TRBV4-1 with TRBJ1-3, with D uncertain. Per germline, CDR1 MGHRA and CDR2 YSYEKL. The CDR3 extends over 14 amino acids. Trimming removed 1 base at V and 0 bases at J, with 4 bases between. The CDR3 reads CASSQVFSGNTIYF. In DNA form, the CDR3 reads TGCGCCAGCAGCCAAGTCTTCTCTGGAAACACCATATATTTT.

This chain connects TRBV9 to TRBJ2-1, with 8 bases that match TRBD2. Germline loops: CDR1 SGDLS, CDR2 YYNGEE. CDR3 size: 15 residues. Trimming took 6 bases from V and 9 from J; bases not matched to a gene: 14. The CDR3 loop reads CASTRGTGGPGEQFF. For the CDR3, the DNA is TGTGCCAGCACTCGGGGGACGGGGGGGCCGGGTGAGCAGTTCTTC.

The chain uses TRBV6-1 and TRBJ2-3; no definite D call. V was clipped by 8 bases and J by 6 bases, with 18 bases between them. This CDR3 has 14 residues. Germline CDR1 MNHNS, CDR2 SASEGT. This chain's CDR3 is CASRPLRASDTQYF. CDR3 bases: TGTGCCAGCCGCCCACTACGTGCTTCGGATACGCAGTATTTT.

The chain recombines TRBV4-2 with TRBJ1-1; no reliable D call. The V gene's germline CDR1 is LGHNA and CDR2 YNFKEQ. The V gene lost 1 base and the J gene lost 11 bases, with 11 bases spanning the gap. CDR3 length: 12 residues. The CDR3: CASSQGRVMAFF. For the CDR3, the DNA is TGTGCCAGCAGCCAAGGGAGGGTAATGGCTTTCTTT.

The chain uses TRBV27 and TRBJ1-6; D call uncertain. The CDR3 contains 14 residues. Germline assignment: CDR1 MNHEY and CDR2 SMNVEV (reference sequence). Trimming stripped 4 bases from V and 7 bases from J, with 11 bases between. CDR3 region: CASSSGLGNSPLHF. The CDR3, as DNA: TGTGCCAGCAGTTCTGGACTTGGGAATTCACCCCTCCACTTT.